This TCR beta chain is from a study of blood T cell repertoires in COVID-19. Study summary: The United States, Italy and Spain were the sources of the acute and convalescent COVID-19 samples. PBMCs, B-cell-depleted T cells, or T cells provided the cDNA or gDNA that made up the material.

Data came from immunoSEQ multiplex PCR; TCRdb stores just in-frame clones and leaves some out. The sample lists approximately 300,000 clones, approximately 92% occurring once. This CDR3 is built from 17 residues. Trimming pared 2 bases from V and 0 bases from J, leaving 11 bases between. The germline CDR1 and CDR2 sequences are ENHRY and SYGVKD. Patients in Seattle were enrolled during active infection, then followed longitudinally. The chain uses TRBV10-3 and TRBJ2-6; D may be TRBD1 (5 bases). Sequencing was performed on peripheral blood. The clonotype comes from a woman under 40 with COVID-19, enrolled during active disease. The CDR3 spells CAISELGEGSGANVLTF. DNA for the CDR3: TGTGCCATCAGTGAGCTAGGGGAAGGCTCTGGGGCCAACGTCCTGACTTTC.